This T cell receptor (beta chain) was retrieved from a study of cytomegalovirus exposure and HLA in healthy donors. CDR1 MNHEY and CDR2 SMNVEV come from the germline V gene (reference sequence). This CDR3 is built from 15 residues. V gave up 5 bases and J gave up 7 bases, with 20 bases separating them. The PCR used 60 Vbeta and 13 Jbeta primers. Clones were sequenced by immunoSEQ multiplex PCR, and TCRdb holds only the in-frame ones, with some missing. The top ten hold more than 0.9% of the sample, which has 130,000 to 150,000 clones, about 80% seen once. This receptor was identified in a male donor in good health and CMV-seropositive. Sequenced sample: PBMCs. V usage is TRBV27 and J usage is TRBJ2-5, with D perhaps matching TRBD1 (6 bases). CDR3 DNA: TGTGCCAGCAGTAGCCGAGGGGGTTCCGAAGGGACCCAGTACTTC. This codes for CASSSRGGSEGTQYF.